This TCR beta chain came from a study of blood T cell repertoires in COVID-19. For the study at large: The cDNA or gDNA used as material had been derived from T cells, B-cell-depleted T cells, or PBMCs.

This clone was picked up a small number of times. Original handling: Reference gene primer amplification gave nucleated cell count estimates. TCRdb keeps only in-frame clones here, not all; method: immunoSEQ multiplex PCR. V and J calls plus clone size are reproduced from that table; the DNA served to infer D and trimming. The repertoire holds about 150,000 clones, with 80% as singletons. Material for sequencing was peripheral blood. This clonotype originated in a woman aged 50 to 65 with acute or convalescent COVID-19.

In DNA form, the CDR3 reads TGTGCCAGTAGTATAGAGGAGCGAAATCAGCCCCAGCATTTT. It yields the protein CASSIEERNQPQHF. The J gene is TRBJ1-5, the V gene TRBV19; D is ambiguous. The CDR3 is 14 residues long. Germline loops: CDR1 LNHDA, CDR2 SQIVND (reference sequence). V was clipped by 0 bases and J by 4 bases, with 7 bases between them.